The clone carrying this T cell receptor (beta chain) occurred many times. The target antigen is unknown. Amplification yielded TCR beta CDR3 regions, with RNA transcripts as the source. The TCR CDR3 first-round RT-PCR relied on the HTBI primer set. Each CDR3 protein gets one entry after TCRdb re-called the multiplex PCR reads with MiXCR. This sample has around 260,000 distinct CDR3 sequences; 25% occur once, and the top ten carry approximately 30%. This sample is drawn from a study of T cells in Graves' hyperthyroidism and ophthalmopathy. Study details: Blood was drawn when the patient was first diagnosed and still untreated. Broader study findings: Among clonotypes expanded in thyroid above 0.001, most were also found in blood.

The CDR3 has 16 residues. Germline CDR1 reads MNHNS; CDR2 reads SASEGT. Trimming left V 3 bases short and J 9 bases short, with 21 bases between. The receptor was derived from a man in his forties or fifties with Graves' hyperthyroidism that later progressed to Graves' ophthalmopathy. Source material: blood. The chain combines TRBV6-1 with TRBJ2-4; TRBD2 might be the D (6 bases). The chain's CDR3 is CASSDPGFGQGGIQYF. As DNA, the CDR3 is TGTGCCAGCAGTGATCCCGGATTCGGGCAGGGAGGCATTCAGTACTTC.